The rows below give T cell receptor beta chains drawn from one sample of a study of cytomegalovirus exposure and HLA in healthy donors. Sequencing was performed with immunoSEQ multiplex PCR; in TCRdb, only in-frame clones are kept and a portion is missing. Among 150,000 to 200,000 clones, more than 75% were seen once, and the ten largest hold about 1.5%. Sequenced input: PBMCs. Receptor source: a young woman in good health and CMV-seronegative. Each CDR3 is given with its conserved first and last residue. Fields, in order: V gene, clone size, D gene, J gene, CDR3 protein, CDR3 DNA. A D gene is named only where the DNA matches it firmly. The listing skips clone size in some rows; elsewhere it reads once, few, many or a size class.

>TRBV20-1|.|.|TRBJ1-1
CSAREEGGAFF
TGCAGTGCTAGAGAAGAGGGTGGAGCTTTCTTT
>TRBV15|many|TRBD1|TRBJ2-6
CATSRPGQGLSGANVLTF
TGTGCCACCAGCAGACCGGGACAGGGCCTCTCTGGGGCCAACGTCCTGACTTTC
>TRBV15|.|.|TRBJ1-2
CATSGKEGALLPENYGYTF
TGTGCCACCAGCGGGAAAGAAGGGGCGCTTCTACCCGAAAACTATGGCTACACCTTC
>TRBV27|.|TRBD2|TRBJ2-1
CASSSQLRREGRNEQFF
TGTGCCAGCAGTTCGCAACTGAGGCGGGAGGGCCGGAATGAGCAGTTCTTC
>TRBV27|.|.|TRBJ1-4
CASSLVGAAWNEKLFF
TGTGCCAGCAGTTTAGTGGGGGCAGCCTGGAATGAAAAACTGTTTTTT
>TRBV9|once|.|TRBJ2-3
CASSEWDSGTDTQYF
TGTGCCAGCAGCGAGTGGGATAGCGGCACAGATACGCAGTATTTT
>TRBV5-4|few|.|TRBJ2-7
CASSFSRGYEQYF
TGTGCCAGCAGCTTCAGCAGGGGCTACGAGCAGTACTTC
>TRBV7-3|.|TRBD2|TRBJ2-1
CASSSRLAGGSPEQFF
TGTGCCAGCAGCTCGCGACTAGCGGGGGGTTCACCTGAGCAGTTCTTC
>TRBV10-2|.|.|TRBJ2-2
CASSEGTITGELFF
TGCGCCAGCAGTGAGGGGACAATCACCGGGGAGCTGTTTTTT
>TRBV19|.|TRBD1|TRBJ1-4
CASSTLRGQGTNEKLFF
TGTGCCAGTAGTACCCTCCGGGGACAGGGAACTAATGAAAAACTGTTTTTT
>TRBV6-1|.|TRBD2|TRBJ2-2
CASSGLAGEAGELFF
TGTGCCAGCAGTGGTCTAGCGGGAGAGGCCGGGGAGCTGTTTTTT
>TRBV29-1|once|.|TRBJ1-3
CSVEPTGSGNTIYF
TGCAGCGTTGAACCGACGGGTTCTGGAAACACCATATATTTT
>TRBV27|once|.|TRBJ2-3
CASPPADTQYF
TGTGCCAGCCCCCCCGCAGATACGCAGTATTTT
>TRBV5-1|.|TRBD2|TRBJ2-2
CASSLSGLEAGELFF
TGCGCCAGCAGCCTTAGCGGGTTGGAGGCCGGGGAGCTGTTTTTT
>TRBV6-5|.|.|TRBJ2-3
CASSYPEGARYTQYF
TGTGCCAGCAGTTACCCCGAGGGAGCCCGATATACGCAGTATTTT
>TRBV10-3|.|.|TRBJ2-7
CAISKDNRYEQYF
TGTGCCATCAGTAAAGACAATCGGTACGAGCAGTACTTC
>TRBV6-4|.|TRBD2|TRBJ2-3
CASSSSGYTDTQYF
TGTGCCAGCAGTTCTAGCGGCTACACAGATACGCAGTATTTT
>TRBV28|few|TRBD2|TRBJ2-1
CASIPLGLVHNEQFF
TGTGCCAGCATTCCCCTCGGACTAGTTCACAATGAGCAGTTCTTC
>TRBV19|few|.|TRBJ1-4
CASSLSGQTEKLFF
TGTGCCAGTAGTCTGTCAGGTCAGACTGAAAAACTGTTTTTT
>TRBV4-1|.|TRBD1|TRBJ1-2
CASSLWARGRDDGYTF
TGCGCCAGCAGCCTCTGGGCGAGGGGGCGAGATGATGGCTACACCTTC
>TRBV5-1|.|TRBD1|TRBJ2-3
CASSLVGQSTDTQYF
TGCGCCAGCAGCTTGGTGGGACAGAGCACAGATACGCAGTATTTT
>TRBV27|.|.|TRBJ1-2
CASSLNPANYGYTF
TGTGCCAGCAGTTTAAATCCGGCTAACTATGGCTACACCTTC
>TRBV7-2|once|TRBD2|TRBJ2-2
CASSLRWTSGRIITGELFF
TGTGCCAGCAGCTTAAGATGGACTAGCGGGCGAATAATCACCGGGGAGCTGTTTTTT
>TRBV7-8|.|TRBD2|TRBJ2-5
CASSLLVAGYQETQYF
TGTGCCAGCAGCTTGCTGGTAGCGGGGTATCAAGAGACCCAGTACTTC